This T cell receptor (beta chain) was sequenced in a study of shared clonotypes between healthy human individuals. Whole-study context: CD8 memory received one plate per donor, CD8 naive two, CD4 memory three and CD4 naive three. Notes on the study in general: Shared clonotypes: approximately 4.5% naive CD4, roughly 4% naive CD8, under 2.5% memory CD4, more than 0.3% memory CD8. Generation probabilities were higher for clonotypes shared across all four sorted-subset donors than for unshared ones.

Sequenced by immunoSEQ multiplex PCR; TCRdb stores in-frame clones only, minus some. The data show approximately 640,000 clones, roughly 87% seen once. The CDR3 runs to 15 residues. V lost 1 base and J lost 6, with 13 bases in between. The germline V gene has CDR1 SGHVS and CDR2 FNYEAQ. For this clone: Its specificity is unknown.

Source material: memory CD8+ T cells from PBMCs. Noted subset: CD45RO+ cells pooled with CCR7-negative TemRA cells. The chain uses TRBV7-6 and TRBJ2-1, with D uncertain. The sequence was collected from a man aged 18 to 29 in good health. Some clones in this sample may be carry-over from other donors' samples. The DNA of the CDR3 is TGTGCCAGCAGCTTAGAGCTGGGTCTAAGCAATGAGCAGTTCTTC. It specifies CASSLELGLSNEQFF.